This T cell receptor (beta chain) derives from a study of blood T cell repertoires in COVID-19. Overall study: The cDNA or gDNA used as material had been derived from T cells, B-cell-depleted T cells, or PBMCs.

Original analysis: Reference gene primer amplification gave estimated nucleated cell counts. The table came from immunoSEQ multiplex PCR; TCRdb's copy has only in-frame clones and leaves some out. V, J and clone size reflect that table, while D and trimming were determined from the DNA. Among about 350,000 clones, around nine tenths were seen once, and the ten largest hold approximately 1%. Individuals drawn from about two dozen US areas were about 18 to 100 years old. Categorization into cohorts depended on clinical history that participants reported. This clone was detected once. V lost 7 bases to trimming and J lost 0 bases; unmatched junction nucleotides: 10. The CDR3 is 16 residues long. Germline CDR1 reads WNHNN; CDR2 reads SYGVQD (reference sequence).

The sequenced sample was PBMCs or T cells enriched from blood (not recorded which). The V call is TRBV10-1, the J call TRBJ2-7; TRBD1 aligns across 9 bases. The TCR comes from a young woman who had been exposed to COVID-19. The CDR3 spells CASTPPDRGHSYEQYF. CDR3 nucleotide sequence: TGCGCCAGCACCCCTCCGGACAGGGGCCACTCCTACGAGCAGTACTTC.